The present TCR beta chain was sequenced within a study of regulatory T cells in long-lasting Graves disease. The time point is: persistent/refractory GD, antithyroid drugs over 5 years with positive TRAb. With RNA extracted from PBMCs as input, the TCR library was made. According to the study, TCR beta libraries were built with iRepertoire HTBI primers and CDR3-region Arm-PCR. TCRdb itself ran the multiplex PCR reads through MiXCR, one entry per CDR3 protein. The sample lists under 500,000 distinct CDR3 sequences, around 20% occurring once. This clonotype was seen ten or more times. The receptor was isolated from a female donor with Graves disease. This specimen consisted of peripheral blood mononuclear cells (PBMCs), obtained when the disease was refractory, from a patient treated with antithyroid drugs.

The CDR3 coding sequence is TGTGCCAGCAGCTCGAGGAATGAAAAACTGTTTTTT. This translates into CASSSRNEKLFF. The V gene is TRBV7-2, the J gene TRBJ1-4; D remains ambiguous. V lost 4 bases and J 5 bases, leaving 5 bases between the germline ends. Germline V CDR1 and CDR2: SGHTA, FQGNSA. CDR3 length equals 12 residues.